A selection of T cell receptor beta chains follows, all from one sample in a study of CD8 T cells in ankylosing spondylitis. TCRdb called the 5' RACE reads again in MiXCR, with one record for every CDR3 protein. The profile shows roughly 60,000 distinct CDR3 sequences, 6.2% of them singletons. Sequencing was done on a sample of synovial fluid, either unsorted or a sorted T cell fraction (not recorded which). These receptor sequences come from a male donor with ankylosing spondylitis. CDR3s include the opening cysteine and the closing phenylalanine or tryptophan. The D gene is left open where the match is weak. The size field is filled for only some rows; it gives once, few, many or a size class.

size,V,D,J,CDR3,DNA
few,TRBV10-3,.,TRBJ2-7,CAIRPGLTTYEQYF,TGTGCCATCAGGCCGGGACTCACGACCTACGAGCAGTACTTC
many,TRBV15,TRBD2,TRBJ2-2,CATSRDRLAGTGELFF,TGTGCCACCAGCAGAGATCGACTAGCGGGCACCGGGGAGCTGTTTTTT
few,TRBV28,.,TRBJ2-1,CASRNSEALLSNEQFF,TGTGCCAGCAGAAATTCCGAGGCGCTACTGTCCAATGAGCAGTTCTTC
.,TRBV27,.,TRBJ2-3,CASSLRSRGTQYF,TGTGCCAGCAGTTTAAGGTCCCGTGGTACGCAGTATTTT
many,TRBV6-2/TRBV6-3,TRBD1,TRBJ1-2,CASSGQGAVGYTF,TGTGCCAGCAGCGGACAGGGTGCGGTCGGCTACACCTTC
many,TRBV28,.,TRBJ2-7,CASSFPGLGEQYF,TGTGCCAGCAGTTTCCCAGGGTTGGGCGAGCAGTACTTC
many,TRBV7-9,.,TRBJ2-3,CASSSPADTQYF,TGTGCCAGCAGCTCGCCGGCAGATACGCAGTATTTT
many,TRBV7-2,.,TRBJ1-1,CASSHANTEAFF,TGTGCCAGCAGCCATGCGAACACTGAAGCTTTCTTT
few,TRBV27,TRBD2,TRBJ2-1,CASSAFGLAGTVEQFF,TGTGCCAGCAGTGCCTTCGGACTAGCGGGAACCGTTGAGCAGTTCTTC
many,TRBV12-3/TRBV12-4,TRBD2,TRBJ2-1,CASSLSFPGLAGGAHNEQFF,TGTGCCAGCAGCCTCTCCTTCCCGGGACTAGCGGGAGGTGCCCACAATGAGCAGTTCTTC
few,TRBV20-1,.,TRBJ1-5,CSARKAGEQGRNQPQHF,TGCAGTGCTAGAAAGGCGGGAGAACAGGGCCGCAATCAGCCCCAGCATTTT
.,TRBV5-1,TRBD1,TRBJ1-2,CASSLAWGQDYGYTF,TGCGCCAGCAGCTTGGCCTGGGGACAGGACTATGGCTACACCTTC
many,TRBV28,.,TRBJ1-1,CASSTRRPEAFF,TGTGCCAGCAGTACAAGGAGGCCTGAAGCTTTCTTT
few,TRBV5-6,.,TRBJ1-3,CASSLQHPGNTIYF,TGTGCCAGCAGCTTGCAGCATCCTGGAAACACCATATATTTT
.,TRBV19,TRBD2,TRBJ2-3,CASSLYSGTSTDTQYF,TGTGCCAGTAGTCTATATAGCGGGACTAGCACAGATACGCAGTATTTT
few,TRBV29-1,TRBD2,TRBJ2-5,CSAAGLEVRVAQYF,TGCAGCGCAGCGGGACTAGAGGTTCGGGTGGCCCAGTACTTC
few,TRBV12-5,TRBD1,TRBJ1-5,CASGYDGQGSNQPQHF,TGTGCTAGTGGTTACGACGGACAGGGCTCAAATCAGCCCCAGCATTTT
.,TRBV7-6,.,TRBJ2-1,CASSLEVANGYNEQFF,TGTGCCAGCAGCTTAGAAGTAGCGAACGGCTACAATGAGCAGTTCTTC
.,TRBV6-1,TRBD2,TRBJ2-5,CASSRTSGRAETQYF,TGTGCCAGCAGTCGGACTAGCGGGAGGGCCGAGACCCAGTACTTC
.,TRBV5-4,.,TRBJ2-7,CASSLGGGNPSSFWEQYF,TGTGCCAGCAGCTTGGGGGGTGGCAACCCATCATCCTTCTGGGAGCAGTACTTC
.,TRBV7-2,.,TRBJ1-2,CASSFPGSGGNYGYTF,TGTGCCAGCAGCTTCCCCGGCTCCGGGGGTAACTATGGCTACACCTTC
many,TRBV25-1,.,TRBJ2-2,CASSDRQGETGELFF,TGTGCCAGCAGTGACAGGCAGGGTGAGACCGGGGAGCTGTTTTTT
many,TRBV15,.,TRBJ1-5,CATSQDGNQPQHF,TGTGCCACCAGTCAGGACGGTAATCAGCCCCAGCATTTT
many,TRBV18,.,TRBJ1-1,CASSPTGFTEAFF,TGTGCCAGCTCGCCTACAGGGTTTACTGAAGCTTTCTTT
few,TRBV10-3,TRBD1,TRBJ1-2,CAINPGQGPGGYTF,TGTGCCATCAACCCGGGACAGGGTCCGGGAGGCTACACCTTC
few,TRBV5-4,TRBD1,TRBJ1-1,CASSFRDRGNTEAFF,TGTGCCAGCAGCTTCCGGGACAGGGGGAACACTGAAGCTTTCTTT
many,TRBV5-1,TRBD2,TRBJ2-2,CASSLGLAANTGELFF,TGCGCCAGCAGCTTGGGACTAGCGGCGAACACCGGGGAGCTGTTTTTT
few,TRBV14,.,TRBJ1-3,CASSVWTTLGNTIYF,TGTGCCAGCAGCGTTTGGACAACCCTTGGAAACACCATATATTTT
many,TRBV5-1,.,TRBJ2-7,CASSLPNWQGTYEQYF,TGCGCCAGCAGCTTGCCCAACTGGCAGGGAACCTACGAGCAGTACTTC
many,TRBV6-5,.,TRBJ2-5,CASSSTRNTGRETQYF,TGTGCCAGCAGTTCCACTCGAAATACGGGGAGAGAGACCCAGTACTTC
many,TRBV3-1,TRBD1,TRBJ2-1,CASSQDATGGYNEQFF,TGTGCCAGCAGCCAAGATGCGACAGGGGGGTACAATGAGCAGTTCTTC
few,TRBV29-1,TRBD1,TRBJ2-1,CSVEPAGGGRGQFF,TGCAGCGTTGAACCGGCAGGGGGCGGCCGGGGGCAGTTCTTC
.,TRBV7-6,.,TRBJ2-1,CASSPGRWDQLFF,TGTGCCAGCAGCCCGGGGAGGTGGGATCAGCTGTTCTTC
many,TRBV4-1,.,TRBJ2-1,CASSQEAYNEQFF,TGCGCCAGCAGCCAAGAGGCGTACAATGAGCAGTTCTTC
few,TRBV7-2,.,TRBJ2-6,CASSSGPIRSGANVLTF,TGTGCCAGCAGCTCCGGGCCCATCCGGTCCGGGGCCAACGTCCTGACTTTC
many,TRBV20-1,.,TRBJ2-2,CSAGNYRAMNTGELFF,TGCAGTGCTGGGAATTACAGGGCAATGAACACCGGGGAGCTGTTTTTT
few,TRBV3-1,.,TRBJ1-1,CASSQFPLDTEAFF,TGTGCCAGCAGCCAGTTTCCGTTGGACACTGAAGCTTTCTTT
few,TRBV11-2,.,TRBJ1-1,CASILRDTLGTEAFF,TGTGCCAGCATCCTACGGGACACCTTAGGCACTGAAGCTTTCTTT
many,TRBV5-1,.,TRBJ2-1,CASGTADIDNEQFF,TGCGCCAGCGGGACCGCCGATATCGACAATGAGCAGTTCTTC
many,TRBV12-3/TRBV12-4,.,TRBJ2-7,CASSPLYEQYF,TGTGCCAGCAGCCCTCTCTACGAGCAGTACTTC
few,TRBV6-1,TRBD1,TRBJ1-5,CASTGQGRQPQHF,TGTGCCAGCACGGGACAGGGTCGTCAGCCCCAGCATTTT
many,TRBV3-1,.,TRBJ2-2,CASSFLGTGELFF,TGTGCCAGCAGCTTCCTCGGGACCGGGGAGCTGTTTTTT
.,TRBV6-2/TRBV6-3,TRBD2,TRBJ2-1,CASSNGLAPYF,TGTGCCAGCAGTAACGGACTAGCACCCTATTTC
many,TRBV7-9,TRBD1,TRBJ2-2,CASSPKQGAVDTGELFF,TGTGCCAGCAGCCCGAAACAGGGGGCAGTGGACACCGGGGAGCTGTTTTTT
many,TRBV7-3,.,TRBJ1-1,CASSYAIDSEAFF,TGTGCCAGCAGCTATGCAATTGATTCTGAAGCTTTCTTT
.,TRBV19,TRBD2,TRBJ2-7,CASRGESGNSYEQYF,TGTGCCAGTCGGGGAGAGAGCGGGAACTCCTACGAGCAGTACTTC
many,TRBV7-6,.,TRBJ1-1,CASSLSQSTEAFF,TGTGCCAGCAGCTTAAGCCAAAGCACTGAAGCTTTCTTT
many,TRBV12-3/TRBV12-4,.,TRBJ2-2,CASRTARFGELFF,TGTGCCAGCAGGACAGCCAGGTTTGGGGAGCTGTTTTTT
few,TRBV4-3,TRBD1,TRBJ1-4,CASSLEGNRGTNEKLFF,TGCGCCAGCAGCCTAGAGGGAAACAGGGGGACTAATGAAAAACTGTTTTTT
.,TRBV5-1,TRBD2,TRBJ2-1,CASSSTGTSSYNEQFF,TGCGCCAGCAGCTCCACCGGGACTAGCTCCTACAATGAGCAGTTCTTC
many,TRBV2,.,TRBJ2-7,CATQERGASYEQYF,TGTGCCACCCAAGAGAGGGGGGCTTCCTACGAGCAGTACTTC
.,TRBV28,.,TRBJ1-1,CASNPITGGQSTEAFF,TGTGCCAGCAATCCTATAACCGGGGGGCAGAGCACTGAAGCTTTCTTT
many,TRBV12-3/TRBV12-4,TRBD1,TRBJ2-2,CASTPGQGRELFF,TGTGCCAGCACCCCGGGACAGGGCAGGGAGCTGTTTTTT
.,TRBV10-3,.,TRBJ2-6,CAMSAQLSGANVLIF,TGTGCCATGTCAGCTCAACTCTCTGGGGCCAACGTCCTGATTTTC